The source of this T cell receptor beta chain is a study of memory CD4+ T cells and cytomegalovirus serostatus. Overall study context: Donors were healthy Belgian adults, under ten CMV seropositive and 20 to 30 seronegative. Study findings and constraints: Of around 160 reported CMV TCRbeta sequences, roughly 67 were found in memory CD4+ repertoires.

The sort gate was single viable CD3+CD4+CD8-CD45RO+ cells for memory CD4+ T cells. The assay was immunoSEQ multiplex PCR, and TCRdb's table has in-frame clones only and misses some. The sample contains about 47,000 clones, 74% of which appear only once. As concerns this clone: Its specificity is unknown.

V was trimmed by 1 base and J by 5 bases, leaving 12 bases between them. CDR1 MNHEY and CDR2 SMNVEV come from the germline V gene (reference sequence). CDR3 size: 15 residues. The clonotype originates from an adult in good health and CMV-seropositive. Sequenced sample: memory CD4+ T cells from blood. This chain links TRBV27 with TRBJ2-1; the D gene is possibly TRBD1 (5 bases). The chain's CDR3 is CASSLWQGNDNEQFF. In DNA, the CDR3 is TGTGCCAGCAGTTTATGGCAGGGTAACGACAATGAGCAGTTCTTC.